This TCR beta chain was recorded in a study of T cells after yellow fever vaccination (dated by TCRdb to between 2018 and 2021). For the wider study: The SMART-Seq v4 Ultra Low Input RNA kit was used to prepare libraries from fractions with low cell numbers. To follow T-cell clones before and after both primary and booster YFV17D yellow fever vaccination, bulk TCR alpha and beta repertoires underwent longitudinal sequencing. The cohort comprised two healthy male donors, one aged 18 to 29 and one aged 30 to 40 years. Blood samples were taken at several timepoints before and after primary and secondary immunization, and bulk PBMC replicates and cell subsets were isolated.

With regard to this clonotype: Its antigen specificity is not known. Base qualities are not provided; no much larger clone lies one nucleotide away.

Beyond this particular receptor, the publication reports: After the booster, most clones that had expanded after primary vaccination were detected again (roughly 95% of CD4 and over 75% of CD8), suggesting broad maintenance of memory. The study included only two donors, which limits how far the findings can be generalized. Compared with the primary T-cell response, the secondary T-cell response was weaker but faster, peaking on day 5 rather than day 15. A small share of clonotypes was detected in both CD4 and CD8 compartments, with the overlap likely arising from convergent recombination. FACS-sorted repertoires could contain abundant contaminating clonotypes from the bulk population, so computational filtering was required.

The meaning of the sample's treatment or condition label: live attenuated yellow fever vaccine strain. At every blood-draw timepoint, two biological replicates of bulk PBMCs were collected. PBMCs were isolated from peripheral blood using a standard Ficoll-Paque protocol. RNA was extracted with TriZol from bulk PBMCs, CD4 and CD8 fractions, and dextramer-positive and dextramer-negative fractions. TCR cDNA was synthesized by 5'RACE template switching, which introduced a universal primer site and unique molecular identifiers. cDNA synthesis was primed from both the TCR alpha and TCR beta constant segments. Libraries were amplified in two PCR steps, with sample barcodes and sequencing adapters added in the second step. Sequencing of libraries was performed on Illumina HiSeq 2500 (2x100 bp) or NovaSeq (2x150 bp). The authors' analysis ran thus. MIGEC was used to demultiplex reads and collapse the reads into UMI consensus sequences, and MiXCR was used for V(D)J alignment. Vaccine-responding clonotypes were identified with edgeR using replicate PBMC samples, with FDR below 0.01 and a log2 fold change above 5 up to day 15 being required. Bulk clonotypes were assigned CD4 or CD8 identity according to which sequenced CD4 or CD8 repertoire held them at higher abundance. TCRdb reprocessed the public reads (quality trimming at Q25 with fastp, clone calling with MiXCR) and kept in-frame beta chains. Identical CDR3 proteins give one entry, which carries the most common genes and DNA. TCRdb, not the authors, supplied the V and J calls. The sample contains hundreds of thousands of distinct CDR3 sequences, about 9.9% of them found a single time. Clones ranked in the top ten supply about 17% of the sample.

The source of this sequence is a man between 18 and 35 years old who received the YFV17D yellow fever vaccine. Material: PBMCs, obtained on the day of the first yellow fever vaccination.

The nucleotides are TGTGCCAGCACTGGGAGCACCCACAATGAGCAGTTCTTC. This codes for CASTGSTHNEQFF. The rearrangement joined TRBV6-6 to TRBJ2-1; perhaps TRBD2 is the D gene, with 5 bases matching. Spanning cysteine to phenylalanine, the CDR3 consists of 13 amino acids. The DNA shown is the 39-base CDR3, in frame from base 1. From the germline V gene (reference sequence), CDR1 is MNHNY and CDR2 is SVGAGI. The germline ends are 12 bases apart after V is trimmed by 7 bases and J by 5 bases.